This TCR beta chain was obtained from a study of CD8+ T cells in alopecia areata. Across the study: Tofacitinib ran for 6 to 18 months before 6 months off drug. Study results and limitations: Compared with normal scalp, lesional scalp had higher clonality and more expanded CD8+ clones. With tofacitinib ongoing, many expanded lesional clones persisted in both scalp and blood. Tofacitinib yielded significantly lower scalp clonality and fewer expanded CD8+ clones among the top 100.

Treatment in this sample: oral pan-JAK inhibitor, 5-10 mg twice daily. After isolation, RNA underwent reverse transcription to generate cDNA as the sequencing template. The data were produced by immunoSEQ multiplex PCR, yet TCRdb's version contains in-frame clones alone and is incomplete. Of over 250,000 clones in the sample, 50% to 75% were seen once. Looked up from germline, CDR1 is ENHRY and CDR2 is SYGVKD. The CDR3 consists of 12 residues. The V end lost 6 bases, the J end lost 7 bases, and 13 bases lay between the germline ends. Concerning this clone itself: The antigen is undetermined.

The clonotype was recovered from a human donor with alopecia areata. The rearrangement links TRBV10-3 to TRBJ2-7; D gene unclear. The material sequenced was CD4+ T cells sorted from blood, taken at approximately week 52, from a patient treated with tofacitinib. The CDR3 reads CAISPAVEEQYF. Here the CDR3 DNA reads TGTGCCATCAGCCCAGCCGTTGAGGAGCAGTACTTC.